These T cell receptor beta chains were read from a single sample in a study of T cell changes during pregnancy in multiple sclerosis. Clones were read by immunoSEQ multiplex PCR, and TCRdb kept only the in-frame ones, dropping some. The profile covers roughly 29,000 clones, with roughly 91% appearing a single time and approximately 8.4% taken by the ten largest. Here the sequenced sample was CD8+ T cells from peripheral blood mononuclear cells, taken before pregnancy. The receptors shown here come from a female donor with multiple sclerosis, enrolled in a pregnancy study. CDR3s include the opening cysteine and the closing phenylalanine or tryptophan. Fields, in order: V gene, clone size, D gene, J gene, CDR3 DNA, CDR3 protein. D genes are given only for firm matches. Size is stated for part of the rows, as once, few or many counts, or as a class when the clone is expanded.

v_gene: TRBV19
abundance: .
d_gene: TRBD1
j_gene: TRBJ1-2
CDR3nt: TGTGCCAGTAGTATAAGTGCCGGGACAGGGTTGACGTGGGGCTACACCTTC
CDR3aa: CASSISAGTGLTWGYTF

v_gene: TRBV7-3
abundance: .
d_gene: .
j_gene: TRBJ2-7
CDR3nt: TGTGCCAGCAGCTTACTAGACAGCATCTACTACGAGCAGTACTTC
CDR3aa: CASSLLDSIYYEQYF

v_gene: TRBV28
abundance: .
d_gene: .
j_gene: TRBJ2-1
CDR3nt: TGTGCCAGCAGTCGAGATGCGGGACTCGGCAATGAGCAGTTCTTC
CDR3aa: CASSRDAGLGNEQFF

v_gene: TRBV7-9
abundance: .
d_gene: .
j_gene: TRBJ1-1
CDR3nt: TGTGCCAGCAGCTCGCGAGGGTACACTGAAGCTTTCTTT
CDR3aa: CASSSRGYTEAFF

v_gene: TRBV5-4
abundance: few
d_gene: TRBD2
j_gene: TRBJ2-7
CDR3nt: TGTGCCAGCAGCCCGGGACTGGGGGAGGGCTACGAGCAGTACTTC
CDR3aa: CASSPGLGEGYEQYF

v_gene: TRBV7-6
abundance: .
d_gene: TRBD1
j_gene: TRBJ2-7
CDR3nt: TGTGCCAGCAGCTTACCGGGACAGGACTACGAGCAGTACTTC
CDR3aa: CASSLPGQDYEQYF

v_gene: TRBV6-6
abundance: .
d_gene: TRBD2
j_gene: TRBJ2-1
CDR3nt: TGTGCCAGCAGCCTAACGACTAGCGGGGGTGGTGGTGAGCAGTTCTTC
CDR3aa: CASSLTTSGGGGEQFF

v_gene: TRBV19
abundance: .
d_gene: .
j_gene: TRBJ1-2
CDR3nt: TGTGCCAGTAGTCCAACAGGGAGCCCGATCAGTGGCTACACCTTC
CDR3aa: CASSPTGSPISGYTF

v_gene: TRBV7-2
abundance: .
d_gene: .
j_gene: TRBJ2-5
CDR3nt: TGTGCCAGCAGCTTAGCCCTTAAGACCCAGTACTTC
CDR3aa: CASSLALKTQYF

v_gene: TRBV9
abundance: once
d_gene: .
j_gene: TRBJ1-3
CDR3nt: TGTGCCAGCAGCCCCCGGACAGCTACTTATGGAAACACCATATATTTT
CDR3aa: CASSPRTATYGNTIYF

v_gene: TRBV28
abundance: .
d_gene: TRBD1
j_gene: TRBJ1-1
CDR3nt: TGTGCCAGCAGTTTCAGGGGGCTTGGTGAAGCTTTCTTT
CDR3aa: CASSFRGLGEAFF

v_gene: TRBV6-5
abundance: .
d_gene: .
j_gene: TRBJ1-1
CDR3nt: TGTGCCAGCAGTTACTCGACGGGTGAGTGGGACACTGAAGCTTTCTTT
CDR3aa: CASSYSTGEWDTEAFF

v_gene: TRBV5-1
abundance: .
d_gene: .
j_gene: TRBJ1-1
CDR3nt: TGCGCCAGCAGCTTGGGGCAGGGCGGACCCACTGAAGCTTTCTTT
CDR3aa: CASSLGQGGPTEAFF

v_gene: TRBV2
abundance: .
d_gene: TRBD1
j_gene: TRBJ2-3
CDR3nt: TGTGCCACCTACGCACAGGGGGCAGATGGCACAGATACGCAGTATTTT
CDR3aa: CATYAQGADGTDTQYF

v_gene: TRBV4-1
abundance: once
d_gene: .
j_gene: TRBJ2-3
CDR3nt: TGCGCCAGCAGCCAATTTCCGGGAGACACAGATACGCAGTATTTT
CDR3aa: CASSQFPGDTDTQYF